This T cell receptor (beta chain) was captured in a study of beta chain features in type 1 diabetes. Overall study results and limits: Shortening that was moderate but significant affected the TCRB CDR3s of Type 1 diabetes patients in all four CD4+ subsets. Still unanswered here is whether HLA type influences TCRB rearrangement.

Expressed TCRB transcripts were sequenced after all isolated RNA was converted to cDNA. The assay was immunoSEQ multiplex PCR, and TCRdb's table has in-frame clones only and misses some. The sample holds fewer than 300,000 clones, 11% seen once. Points on this clone: The antigen remains undetermined. The sample holds other DNA sequences that translate to the same CDR3.

The CDR3 totals 14 residues. Germline V gene lookup returns CDR1 SGHDT and CDR2 YYEEEE. The V end was cut by 0 bases, the J end by 4 bases, with 7 bases between. The chain carries TRBV5-6 and TRBJ2-2, with D unresolved. This sequence was found in a man aged 25 to 45 with type 1 diabetes. The sample was naive CD4+ T cells from blood. The CDR3 protein is CASSLAGGTGELFF. The DNA of the CDR3 is TGTGCCAGCAGCTTGGCCGGTGGCACCGGGGAGCTGTTTTTT. The full variable domain, completed using reference TRBV5-6 and TRBJ2-2, is DAGVTQSPTHLIKTRGQQVTLRCSPKSGHDTVSWYQQALGQGPQFIFQYYEEEERQRGNFPDRFSGHQFPNYSSELNVNALLLGDSALYLCASSLAGGTGELFFGEGSRLTVL.